This T cell receptor beta chain originates from a study of T cells in Graves' hyperthyroidism and ophthalmopathy. The germline CDR1 and CDR2 sequences are LGHDT and YNNKEL (reference sequence). The CDR3 is made up of 16 amino acids. V shed 0 bases and J shed 3 bases, with 14 bases lying between them. Before ophthalmopathy appeared, progressors gave blood at initial hyperthyroidism diagnosis. RNA transcripts were the template for amplifying TCR beta CDR3 regions. When the TCR CDR3 underwent first-round RT-PCR, the HTBI primer set was used. TCRdb processed the multiplex PCR reads anew with MiXCR; each CDR3 protein has one entry. The data contain roughly 360,000 distinct CDR3 sequences, roughly 14% of them singletons. Ten or more counts support this clonotype.

Specimen: blood. This TCR came from a man between 25 and 39 years old with Graves' hyperthyroidism that later progressed to Graves' ophthalmopathy. This chain connects TRBV3-1 to TRBJ1-2, with D perhaps TRBD1 (6 bases). CDR3 loop: CASSQDRAGGHYGYTF. The CDR3 DNA reads as TGTGCCAGCAGCCAAGATCGGGCTGGGGGGCACTATGGCTACACCTTC.